This entry is about one TCR beta chain. Its cognate antigen is unknown. CDR3 length equals 12 residues. Trimming removed 6 bases at V and 4 bases at J, with 12 bases between. Germline V lookup: CDR1 GTSNPN, CDR2 SVGIG (reference sequence). Using immunoSEQ multiplex PCR, the repertoire was profiled, and TCRdb retains in-frame clones only, with some absent. Among about 140,000 clones, 88% were seen once, and the ten largest hold 2.5% to 3.5%. These data are taken from a study of T cell responses to AZD1222 COVID-19 vaccine. Study observations and caveats: Clonal diversity may have been underestimated in mostly white British donors. Among vaccine-associated CD4 TCRs, coverage spanned spike, with dominance at 160-218 and 743-854.

This chain connects TRBV30 to TRBJ2-5; no definite D call. Sequences were derived from peripheral blood, sampled 28 days after the second AZD1222 dose. This clonotype was sampled from an adult who received the AZD1222 COVID-19 vaccine. The CDR3 loop is CACSRPLETQYF. The CDR3 DNA reads as TGTGCCTGTTCCCGCCCTCTAGAGACCCAGTACTTC.